The 19 T cell receptor beta chains given below trace back to one sample, sequenced in a study of T cell repertoires in cytomegalovirus infection. Using its own MiXCR run on the reads, TCRdb lists one record per CDR3 protein. The data hold about 830,000 distinct CDR3 sequences, with 30% to 35% observed a single time. For these TCRs, the target antigens are not known. Sequencing was performed on cultured CD8+ T cells from PBMCs, taken from culture after CMV antigen stimulation. The origin of the receptors is a human donor in good health (CMV status not recorded). Some clones in this sample may be carry-over from other donors' samples.

Notes on this clonotype: A much more abundant neighbour one base away suggests this may be a read error. CDR3 in amino acids: CASSLRRDRNEQFF. The CDR3 bases are TGTGCCAGCAGCCTCCGCCGGGACAGGAATGAGCAGTTCTTC. The rearrangement uses TRBV7-8 and TRBJ2-1; 8 nucleotides line up with TRBD1. V lost 5 bases, J lost 7 bases, and 7 bases stayed unmatched. The CDR3 covers 14 residues. Germline values: CDR1 SGHVS, CDR2 FQNEAQ.

The table lists this clonotype with a few counts. V is TRBV9 and J is TRBJ1-6; a possible D gene is TRBD1 (6 bases). The V gene's germline CDR1 is SGDLS and CDR2 YYNGEE. CDR3 length: 17 residues. The V end lost 0 bases, the J end lost 6 bases, and 16 bases lay between the germline ends. In DNA, the CDR3 is TGTGCCAGCAGCGTAGCGGGGGCAGAAGGGCGTAATTCACCCCTCCACTTT. This codes for CASSVAGAEGRNSPLHF.

This clonotype came up a few times. The chain carries TRBV6-6 and TRBJ2-3, with no clear D. The CDR3 totals 16 residues. The V gene's germline CDR1 is MNHNY and CDR2 SVGAGI (reference sequence). V dropped 6 bases and J dropped 2 bases, with 18 bases sitting between them. In DNA, the CDR3 is TGTGCCAGCAGCCCGTCGGGCACCTTGGTCACAGATACGCAGTATTTT. It specifies CASSPSGTLVTDTQYF.

This clonotype was detected ten times or more. This chain uses TRBV5-4 with TRBJ1-6; 11 nucleotides line up with TRBD1. The CDR3 consists of 15 residues. Germline V gene data show CDR1 as SGHNT and CDR2 as YYREEE (reference sequence). The J segment lost 9 bases and the V segment lost 0 bases, leaving 2 bases of the junction unmatched. CDR3 loop: CASSLEGTGGSPLHF. The CDR3 DNA sequence: TGTGCCAGCAGCTTGGAAGGGACAGGGGGTTCACCCCTCCACTTT.

The chain carries TRBV7-4 and TRBJ2-1; D is possibly TRBD1 (6 bases). The CDR3 has 15 amino acids. V gave up 0 bases and J gave up 3 bases, with 9 bases separating them. Looked up from germline, CDR1 is SGHVT and CDR2 is SQSDAQ. CDR3 nucleotides: TGTGCCAGCAGCTTAGCGGACAGCTTCTACAATGAGCAGTTCTTC. It specifies CASSLADSFYNEQFF. Supplemented by reference TRBV7-4 and TRBJ2-1, the full variable domain reads GAGVSQSPRYKVAKRGRDVALRCDSISGHVTLYWYRQTLGQGSEVLTYSQSDAQRDKSGRPSGRFSAERPERSVSTLKIQRTEQGDSAVYLCASSLADSFYNEQFFGPGTRLTVL.

This chain uses TRBV3-1 with TRBJ1-1; D unclear. CDR1 is LGHDT and CDR2 is YNNKEL in the germline V gene (reference sequence). Between the trimmed V and J ends, which lost 4 bases and 2 bases, there was a span of 17 bases. This CDR3 has 16 residues. CDR3 protein: CASSPTLGRLNTEAFF. The CDR3 coding sequence is TGTGCCAGCAGCCCAACTTTAGGAAGACTTAACACTGAAGCTTTCTTT.

The chain employs TRBV5-8 and TRBJ1-1; D is unclear. CDR1 and CDR2 from the germline V gene are SGHTS and YDEGEE. Deletions cut 7 bases from V and 1 base from J, with 29 bases between. The CDR3 extends over 19 amino acids. The CDR3 loop reads CASCHTSLLLFGWNTEAFF. The CDR3 coding sequence is TGTGCCAGCTGCCATACCAGCCTACTTCTATTCGGTTGGAACACTGAAGCTTTCTTT. The variable domain in full, completed from reference TRBV5-8 and TRBJ1-1, reads EAGVTQSPTHLIKTRGQQATLRCSPISGHTSVYWYQQALGLGLQFLLWYDEGEERNRGNFPPRFSGRQFPNYSSELNVNALELEDSALYLCASCHTSLLLFGWNTEAFFGQGTRLTVV.

V is TRBV7-9 and J is TRBJ1-2; no firm D call. The CDR3 runs to 12 residues. CDR1 is SEHNR and CDR2 is FQNEAQ in the germline V gene (reference sequence). V shed 3 bases and J shed 6 bases, with 8 bases lying between them. CDR3 DNA: TGTGCCAGCAGCTTCGGTCAGCATGGCTACACCTTC. It encodes CASSFGQHGYTF.

Only a few counts were recorded for this clonotype. The chain is built from TRBV12-3 or TRBV12-4 and TRBJ2-7; 7 nucleotides match TRBD1. The trim removed 8 bases at V and 1 base at J, leaving 11 bases unmatched. This CDR3 comprises 15 residues. The CDR3 coding sequence is TGTGCCAGCCGTGAGGGGGCCAAAATTTCCTACGAGCAGTACTTC. Amino acids: CASREGAKISYEQYF.

The V and J genes are TRBV12-3 or TRBV12-4 and TRBJ1-2; D may be TRBD1 (5 bases). The CDR3 extends over 16 amino acids. V lost 5 bases, J lost 0 bases, and 16 bases lay in between. CDR3 nucleotide sequence: TGTGCCAGCAGTCCGCGGCGACAGCCGTCTAACTATGGCTACACCTTC. It yields the protein CASSPRRQPSNYGYTF.

This clonotype was seen a few times. This chain uses TRBV27 with TRBJ1-5; unclear D gene. Trimming removed 6 bases from V and 0 bases from J, with 9 bases in between. Germline V CDR1 and CDR2: MNHEY, SMNVEV (reference sequence). This CDR3 is built from 14 residues. The CDR3 bases are TGTGCCAGCAGCGACACGTATAGCAATCAGCCCCAGCATTTT. Protein: CASSDTYSNQPQHF.

The chain recombines TRBV19 with TRBJ2-6; no definite D call. The CDR3 runs to 13 residues. Deletions cut 7 bases from V and 4 bases from J, with 8 bases between. Germline CDR1 and CDR2: LNHDA and SQIVND (reference sequence). In nucleotides, the CDR3 is TGTGCCAGTAATTCGGGCGGGGCCAACGTCCTGACTTTC. This sequence encodes CASNSGGANVLTF.

The chain uses TRBV4-1 and TRBJ2-1; a weak D match, TRBD1 (6 bases). Between the trimmed V and J ends, which lost 3 bases and 2 bases, there was a span of 11 bases. This CDR3 is built from 15 residues. Germline loops: CDR1 MGHRA, CDR2 YSYEKL. DNA of the CDR3: TGCGCCAGCAGCCATGGTAGGGGGACCTACAATGAGCAGTTCTTC. The encoded protein is CASSHGRGTYNEQFF.

Turning to this clonotype: Relative to the germline gene, one junction end is altered; a read error may explain this. This chain links TRBV6-8 with TRBJ2-2; a possible D gene is TRBD1 (6 bases). The CDR3 is made up of 16 amino acids. Germline lookup yields CDR1 MNHGY and CDR2 SAAAGT. DNA for the CDR3: TGTGCCTGCAGTTACATTTGGACAGCGAACACCGGGGAGCTGTTTTTT. Residues: CACSYIWTANTGELFF.

The chain uses TRBV7-9 and TRBJ2-1; 9 bases line up with TRBD2. J lost 7 bases, V lost 7 bases, and 20 bases had no gene match. The germline CDR1 and CDR2 sequences are SEHNR and FQNEAQ (reference sequence). The CDR3 runs to 18 residues. CDR3 loop: CASTRPGLAMGGTNEQFF. The CDR3 coding sequence is TGTGCCAGCACCCGACCAGGACTAGCGATGGGCGGGACGAATGAGCAGTTCTTC.

This clonotype has a handful of counts. The chain recombines TRBV5-1 with TRBJ1-1; 7 nucleotides line up with TRBD1. The CDR3 contains 15 residues. J was trimmed by 0 bases and V by 0 bases; bases with no gene match: 2. Germline-derived CDR1 and CDR2 are SGHRS and YFSETQ. The DNA for the CDR3 is TGCGCCAGCAGCTTGGCCGGGACAGTGAACACTGAAGCTTTCTTT. It specifies CASSLAGTVNTEAFF.

The chain carries TRBV2 and TRBJ2-7; TRBD2 matches 12 bases. CDR1 is SNHLY, CDR2 FYNNEI, per germline. CDR3 length: 17 amino acids. The V and J ends lost 10 bases and 0 bases, in that order; junction bases with no gene match: 13. The CDR3 DNA reads as TGTGCCACCAGGCGACTAGCGGGGGCACAGAGCTCCTACGAGCAGTACGTC. Protein product: CATRRLAGAQSSYEQYV.

CDR3 nucleotide sequence: TGCGCCAGCAGCGCATGGGACAGGAACAATTCACCCCTCCACTTT. Translation: CASSAWDRNNSPLHF. The rearrangement uses TRBV4-1 and TRBJ1-6; 8 bases line up with TRBD1. Per germline, CDR1 MGHRA and CDR2 YSYEKL. V trimming: 5 bases; J trimming: 7 bases; junction bases outside the gene matches: 7. This CDR3 comprises 15 residues.

This clonotype was found a few times. V is TRBV6-6 and J is TRBJ1-6; D not resolved. CDR3 length equals 15 residues. CDR1 is MNHNY, CDR2 SVGAGI, per germline (reference sequence). V lost 3 bases to trimming and J lost 0 bases, with 6 bases between them. CDR3 protein: CASSYGVSYNSPLHF. CDR3 nucleotides: TGTGCCAGCAGTTATGGGGTCTCCTATAATTCACCCCTCCACTTT.